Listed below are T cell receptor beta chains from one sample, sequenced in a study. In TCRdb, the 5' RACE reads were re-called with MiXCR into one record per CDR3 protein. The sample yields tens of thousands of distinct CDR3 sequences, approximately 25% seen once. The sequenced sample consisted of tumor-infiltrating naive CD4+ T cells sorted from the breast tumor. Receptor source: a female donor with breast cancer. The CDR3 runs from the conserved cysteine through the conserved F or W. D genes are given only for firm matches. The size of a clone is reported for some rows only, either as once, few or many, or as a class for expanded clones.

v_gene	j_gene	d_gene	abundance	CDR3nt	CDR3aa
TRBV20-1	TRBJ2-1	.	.	TGCAGTGTTCGGGACACCCACTCCTACAATGAGCAGTTCTTC	CSVRDTHSYNEQFF
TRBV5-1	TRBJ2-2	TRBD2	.	TGCGCCAGCAGCTTACTAGCGGGAGGAAAGGCCGGGGAGCTGTTTTTT	CASSLLAGGKAGELFF
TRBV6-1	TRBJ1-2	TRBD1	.	TGTGCCAGCAGCAAGACGACAGGGAGGGTAGATGGCTACACCTTC	CASSKTTGRVDGYTF
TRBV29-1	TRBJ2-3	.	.	TGCAGCGTTGAACGAGGACAGCCCGGGGATACGCAGTATTTT	CSVERGQPGDTQYF
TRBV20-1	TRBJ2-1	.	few	TGCAGTGCCGAGGGTTCCTACAATGAGCAGTTCTTC	CSAEGSYNEQFF
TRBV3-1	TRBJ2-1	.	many	TGTGCCAGCAGCCAAGTTGGCGGGCTTTCCTACAATGAGCAGTTCTTC	CASSQVGGLSYNEQFF
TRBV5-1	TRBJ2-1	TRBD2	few	TGCGCCAGCAGCTCGGCGGGAGGGCCTGGCAATGAGCAGTTCTTC	CASSSAGGPGNEQFF
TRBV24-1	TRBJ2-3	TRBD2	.	TGTGCCACCAGTGATTTGAAACTAGCGGGAGGTACGCAGTATTTT	CATSDLKLAGGTQYF
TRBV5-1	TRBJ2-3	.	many	TGCGCCAGCAGCTTGGGCCAGGGGCGGGATACGCAGTATTTT	CASSLGQGRDTQYF
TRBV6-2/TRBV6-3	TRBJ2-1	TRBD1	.	TGTGCCAGCAGTCGGGGGACAGGAATCCTCTCCTACAATGAGCAGTTCTTC	CASSRGTGILSYNEQFF
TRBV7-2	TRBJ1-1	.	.	TGTGCCAGCAGCTTATTCTCAGGGAACACTGAAGCTTTCTTT	CASSLFSGNTEAFF
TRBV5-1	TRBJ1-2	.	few	TGCGCCAGCAGCGACGGTCAAAACTATGGCTACACCTTC	CASSDGQNYGYTF
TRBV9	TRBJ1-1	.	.	TGTGCCAGCAGCCCCGGGCGAGGGAACACTGAAGCTTTCTTT	CASSPGRGNTEAFF
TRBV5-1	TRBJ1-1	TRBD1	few	TGCGCCAGCAGCTTACGACGTCCCGGGACAGGAAACACTGAAGCTTTCTTT	CASSLRRPGTGNTEAFF
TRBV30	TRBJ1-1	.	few	TGTGCCTGGAGGGGGGGATTCACTGAAGCTTTCTTT	CAWRGGFTEAFF
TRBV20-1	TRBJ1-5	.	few	TGCAGTGCCCAGGCCCATAGCAATCAGCCCCAGCATTTT	CSAQAHSNQPQHF
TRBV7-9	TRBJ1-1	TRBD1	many	TGTGCCAGCAGCTCGGGACAGGGAGACACTGAAGCTTTCTTT	CASSSGQGDTEAFF
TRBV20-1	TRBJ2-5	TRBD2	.	TGCAGTGCTTCACTAGCGGGAGGGCCGGGAGAGACCCAGTACTTC	CSASLAGGPGETQYF
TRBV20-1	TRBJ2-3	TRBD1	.	TGCAGTGCTGGCGAAGAGGGGGCTTCGGGGCGAGATACGCAGTATTTT	CSAGEEGASGRDTQYF
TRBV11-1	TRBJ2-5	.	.	TGTGCCAGCAGCTTACAGGTTGGGGCGGAGACCCAGTACTTC	CASSLQVGAETQYF
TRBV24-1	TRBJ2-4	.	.	TGTGCCACCAGTGATTTCCAAAACATTCAGTACTTC	CATSDFQNIQYF
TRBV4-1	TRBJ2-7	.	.	TGCGCCAGCAGCCCCAGGGGTCGGACGGGGCAGTACTTC	CASSPRGRTGQYF
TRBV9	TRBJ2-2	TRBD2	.	TGTGCCAGCAGCGTAACGACTAGCGTGGACGGGGAGCTGTTTTTT	CASSVTTSVDGELFF
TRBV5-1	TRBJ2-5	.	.	TGCGCCAGCAGAGGAGCCCAAGAGACCCAGTACTTC	CASRGAQETQYF
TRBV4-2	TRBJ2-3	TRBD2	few	TGTGCCAGCAGCCAAGATGGGACTAGCGGGAGCGGGACGCAGTATTTT	CASSQDGTSGSGTQYF
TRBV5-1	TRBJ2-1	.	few	TGCGCCAGCAGCTTGATGGGGGCGTACTACAATGAGCAGTTCTTC	CASSLMGAYYNEQFF
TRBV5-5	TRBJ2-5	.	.	TGTGCCAGCAGCTCGCAAGCGATGCGACTGGAGACCCAGTACTTC	CASSSQAMRLETQYF
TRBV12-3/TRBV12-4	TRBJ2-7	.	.	TGTGCCAGCAGCCGGGACGCATCCTACGAGCAGTACTTC	CASSRDASYEQYF
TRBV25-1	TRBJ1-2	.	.	TGTGCCAGCAGTGAGGGGTCCTATGGCTACACCTTC	CASSEGSYGYTF
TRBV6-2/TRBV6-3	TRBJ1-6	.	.	TGTGCCAGCAGCCGCGGGGCGGAACAGGGCTATTCACCCCTCCACTTT	CASSRGAEQGYSPLHF
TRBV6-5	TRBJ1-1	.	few	TGTGCCAGCAGTCGGTGGGATTATGAAGCTTTCTTT	CASSRWDYEAFF